Presented here are 22 T cell receptor beta chains from one specimen sequenced in a study of T cell clonotyping in hematopoietic cell transplantation. Clones were sequenced by immunoSEQ multiplex PCR, and TCRdb holds only the in-frame ones, with some missing. The sample has around 13,000 clones; about 80% are singletons. The input for sequencing was PBMCs, taken 100 days after allogeneic stem cell transplant. The receptors come from a female patient aged 40 to 50 who had an allogeneic stem cell transplant from a related donor, so T cells may come from the graft donor. Some clones in this sample may be carry-over from other donors' samples.

The rearrangement joins TRBV5-1 to TRBJ1-1; D unresolved. V lost 4 bases to trimming and J lost 4 bases, with 17 bases between them. The CDR3 is made up of 15 amino acids. Per germline, CDR1 SGHRS and CDR2 YFSETQ. The CDR3 region has the DNA TGCGCCAGCAGCGTAATATCAGGAGGCGGCACTGAAGCTTTCTTT. Translation: CASSVISGGGTEAFF.

J is TRBJ1-3 and V is TRBV6-5; no reliable D call. This CDR3 is 12 amino acids long. CDR1 MNHEY and CDR2 SVGAGI come from the germline V gene. Trimming shortened V by 9 bases and J by 0 bases, and 6 bases separated the two germline ends. CDR3 DNA: TGTGCCAGTAGGACCTCTGGAAACACCATATATTTT. The encoded protein is CASRTSGNTIYF.

V is TRBV30 and J is TRBJ2-2, with 9 bases lining up with TRBD2. Trimming at V came to 0 bases and at J to 2 bases, leaving 4 bases not matched to a gene. From germline, CDR1 is GTSNPN and CDR2 SVGIG (reference sequence). CDR3 length equals 16 residues. The CDR3 loop reads CAWSVGLAGNTGELFF. CDR3 nucleotide sequence: TGTGCCTGGAGTGTAGGCCTAGCGGGAAACACCGGGGAGCTGTTTTTT.

This chain joins TRBV6-1 and TRBJ2-1, with TRBD2 as a possible D gene (6 bases). The CDR3 has 15 residues. The germline gives CDR1 MNHNS, CDR2 SASEGT. The ends were cut back, 2 bases at V and 4 bases at J, with 12 bases in the middle. As DNA, the CDR3 is TGTGCCAGCAGTGAAAACGGGAGATTTTACAATGAGCAGTTCTTC. Its translation: CASSENGRFYNEQFF.

In DNA form, the CDR3 reads TGTGCCTGGAGTCAAGTCGGGAGAGGAGCGAACACTGAAGCTTTCTTT. Encoded protein: CAWSQVGRGANTEAFF. The genes are TRBV30 and TRBJ1-1; D ambiguous. Germline lookup yields CDR1 GTSNPN and CDR2 SVGIG (reference sequence). V lost 2 bases, J lost 1 base, and 17 bases lay in between. The CDR3 contains 16 residues.

V gene TRBV5-1 combines with J gene TRBJ2-7; 13 nucleotides line up with TRBD2. Germline values: CDR1 SGHRS, CDR2 YFSETQ. This CDR3 spans 15 amino acids. The V segment lost 2 bases and the J segment 5 bases; nucleotides outside the gene matches: 4. In DNA, the CDR3 is TGCGCCAGCAGCTTACTAGCGGGAGGGGGTAACGAGCAGTACTTC. Translated: CASSLLAGGGNEQYF.

The chain links TRBV10-3 to TRBJ2-7, with D maybe TRBD1 (6 bases). The length of the CDR3 is 15 residues. Trimming left V 0 bases short and J 2 bases short, with 11 bases between. Germline CDR1 ENHRY, CDR2 SYGVKD. The CDR3 DNA reads as TGTGCCATCAGTGAGTCCAACAGGGACCCCTACGAGCAGTACTTC. Translation: CAISESNRDPYEQYF.

V usage is TRBV18 and J usage is TRBJ1-2; D is perhaps TRBD1 (5 bases). The CDR3 runs to 15 residues. V dropped 3 bases and J dropped 6 bases, with 17 bases sitting between them. CDR1 is KGHSH and CDR2 is LQKENI in the germline V gene. In DNA form, the CDR3 reads TGTGCCAGCTCACCCGGAACAGGACCTACTAATGGCTACACCTTC. As protein: CASSPGTGPTNGYTF.

The chain carries TRBV2 and TRBJ1-5; 7 nucleotides line up with TRBD1. CDR3 length: 15 amino acids. Germline lookup yields CDR1 SNHLY and CDR2 FYNNEI. Germline trimming cut 6 bases from V and 0 bases from J; bases unmatched to any gene: 5. The CDR3 is CASRDRLVSNQPQHF. CDR3 DNA sequence: TGTGCCAGCAGGGACAGGCTAGTTAGCAATCAGCCCCAGCATTTT.

The chain uses TRBV4-2 and TRBJ2-3; D is possibly TRBD1 (6 bases). This CDR3 has 17 amino acids. The germline CDR1 and CDR2 sequences are LGHNA and YNFKEQ. With 2 bases removed from V and 1 base from J, the gap between germline ends came to 16 bases. The DNA for the CDR3 is TGTGCCAGCAGCCAAAGGACAGAACTAACACGCACAGATACGCAGTATTTT. It encodes CASSQRTELTRTDTQYF.

V and J are TRBV11-3 and TRBJ2-2; D not certain. The CDR3 is 14 amino acids. With 2 bases removed from V and 1 base from J, the gap between germline ends came to 5 bases. The V gene's germline CDR1 is SGHNT and CDR2 YENEEA. The DNA of the CDR3 is TGTGCCAGCAGCTTAAACGGGAACACCGGGGAGCTGTTTTTT. Protein sequence: CASSLNGNTGELFF.

The rearrangement uses TRBV10-3 and TRBJ1-3; D is ambiguous. This CDR3 is built from 16 residues. V lost 2 bases to trimming and J lost 3 bases, with 14 bases between them. CDR1 is ENHRY and CDR2 is SYGVKD in the germline V gene. Here the CDR3 reads CAISEETQGYGNTIYF. The CDR3 DNA follows: TGTGCCATCAGTGAGGAAACACAAGGTTATGGAAACACCATATATTTT.

This chain joins TRBV11-3 and TRBJ1-6, with D uncertain. The CDR3 sequence is 13 residues long. Trimming left V 2 bases short and J 7 bases short, with 6 bases between. Germline assignment: CDR1 SGHNT and CDR2 YENEEA. The chain's CDR3 is CASSLLFNSPLHF. The CDR3 nucleotides read TGTGCCAGCAGCTTATTATTCAATTCACCCCTCCACTTT.

This clone was recorded a few times. This sequence joins TRBV19 and TRBJ2-7; 9 bases are shared with TRBD1. The CDR3 runs 14 residues. V lost 1 base and J lost 3; bases outside the gene matches: 1. Germline CDR1 is LNHDA and CDR2 is SQIVND (reference sequence). This CDR3 reads CASSIGTGDYEQYF. Written as DNA, the CDR3 is TGTGCCAGTAGTATAGGGACAGGGGACTACGAGCAGTACTTC.

The chain carries TRBV7-8 and TRBJ2-7; maybe TRBD1 (6 bases). The CDR3 loop spans 19 amino acids. Trimming pared 2 bases from V and 6 bases from J, leaving 29 bases between. Germline V gene data show CDR1 as SGHVS and CDR2 as FQNEAQ. CDR3 in amino acids: CASSLSAGFLGHKVGEQYF. The CDR3 DNA reads as TGTGCCAGCAGCTTATCGGCGGGTTTTTTGGGACACAAGGTGGGCGAGCAGTACTTC. The complete variable domain, with remaining parts taken from reference TRBV7-8 and TRBJ2-7, reads GAGVSQSPRYKVAKRGQDVALRCDPISGHVSLFWYQQALGQGPEFLTYFQNEAQLDKSGLPSDRFFAERPEGSVSTLKIQRTQQEDSAVYLCASSLSAGFLGHKVGEQYFGPGTRLTVT.

The chain uses TRBV7-8 and TRBJ1-5, with a possible D match to TRBD1 (5 bases). The CDR3 length is 15 residues. Looked up from germline, CDR1 is SGHVS and CDR2 is FQNEAQ. Trimming took off 1 base at V and 6 bases at J, with 13 bases between the two ends. The CDR3 protein is CASSLETDERQPQHF. The CDR3 nucleotides read TGTGCCAGCAGCTTAGAGACAGACGAGCGTCAGCCCCAGCATTTT.

The rearrangement uses TRBV7-2 and TRBJ1-2; D gene ambiguous. The CDR3 length is 14 residues. The germline gives CDR1 SGHTA, CDR2 FQGNSA. V was cut by 0 bases and J by 8 bases, with 13 bases left in between. The CDR3 loop is CASSLASGYEGYTF. CDR3 DNA: TGTGCCAGCAGCTTAGCGTCCGGGTACGAGGGCTACACCTTC.

The chain carries TRBV27 and TRBJ1-5; no clear D. This CDR3 is built from 13 residues. Trimming removed 4 bases from V and 13 bases from J, with 17 bases in between. Germline-derived CDR1 and CDR2 are MNHEY and SMNVEV (reference sequence). The chain's CDR3 is CASSSSGLLLQHF. The CDR3 nucleotides read TGTGCCAGCAGTTCAAGCGGCCTGCTCTTACAGCATTTT.

The chain uses TRBV4-2 and TRBJ1-5; D might be TRBD1 (5 bases). The V gene's germline CDR1 is LGHNA and CDR2 YNFKEQ. The CDR3 spans 15 residues. Trimming shortened V by 4 bases and J by 4 bases, and 14 bases separated the two germline ends. DNA of the CDR3: TGTGCCAGCAGCCTGGGGGTGGGGGAAAATCAGCCCCAGCATTTT. Translation gives CASSLGVGENQPQHF.

The V call is TRBV11-2, the J call TRBJ2-5; D uncertain. Germline CDR1 SGHAT, CDR2 FQNNGV. The germline V and J ends were trimmed by 1 base and 2 bases, with 14 bases remaining between them. This CDR3 is built from 16 residues. Written as DNA, the CDR3 is TGTGCCAGCAGCTTAGGGACCCTCGCCGGTCAAGAGACCCAGTACTTC. The encoded protein is CASSLGTLAGQETQYF.

CDR3 nucleotide sequence: TGTGCCAGTAGTATCGGCAGGGGAAACATTCAGTACTTC. Protein product: CASSIGRGNIQYF. This chain connects TRBV19 to TRBJ2-4; D might be TRBD1 (6 bases). Germline CDR1 and CDR2: LNHDA and SQIVND (reference sequence). V dropped 3 bases and J dropped 6 bases, with 9 bases sitting between them. The CDR3 spans 13 residues.

The genes are TRBV7-3 and TRBJ2-3; TRBD2 aligns across 7 bases. Germline CDR1 is SGHTA and CDR2 is FQGTGA. V trimming: 2 bases; J trimming: 4 bases; junction bases outside the gene matches: 9. The CDR3 runs 16 residues. The CDR3 sequence is CASSLGIAGAADTQYF. The CDR3 bases are TGTGCCAGCAGCTTAGGAATTGCGGGAGCTGCAGATACGCAGTATTTT. Filled out from reference TRBV7-3 and TRBJ2-3, the complete variable domain reads GAGVSQTPSNKVTEKGKYVELRCDPISGHTALYWYRQSLGQGPEFLIYFQGTGAADDSGLPNDRFFAVRPEGSVSTLKIQRTERGDSAVYLCASSLGIAGAADTQYFGPGTRLTVL.